This TCR beta chain was captured in a study of identical twins. Germline V gives CDR1 WSHSY, CDR2 SAAADI. The CDR3 totals 17 residues. The ends were cut back, 4 bases at V and 5 bases at J, with 24 bases in the middle. Via MiXCR, TCRdb re-called the 5' RACE reads, giving one row per CDR3 protein. The sample lists hundreds of thousands of distinct CDR3 sequences; around 20% were seen once. This sample was shared with a second study, whose subject was T cells expressing NK-cell markers.

The sequencing sample was made of PBMCs. The chain recombines TRBV10-2 with TRBJ2-7; D is possibly TRBD1 or TRBD2 (5 bases each). This TCR was recovered from a woman younger than 35 in good health. CDR3 DNA: TGCGCCAGCAGTGTCGGGACGGTGGGATTAGTGGGGAACGAGCAGTACTTC. Encoded protein: CASSVGTVGLVGNEQYF.